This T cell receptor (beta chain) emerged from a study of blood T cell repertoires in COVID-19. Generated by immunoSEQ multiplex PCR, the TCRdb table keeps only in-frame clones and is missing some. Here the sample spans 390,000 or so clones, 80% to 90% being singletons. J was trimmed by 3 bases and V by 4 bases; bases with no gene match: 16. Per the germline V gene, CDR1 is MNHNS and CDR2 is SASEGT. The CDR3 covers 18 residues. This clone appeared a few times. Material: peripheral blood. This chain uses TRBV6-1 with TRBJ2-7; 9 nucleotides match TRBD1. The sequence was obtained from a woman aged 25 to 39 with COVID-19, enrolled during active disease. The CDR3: CASSVQPPGQGLFYEQYF. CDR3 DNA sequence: TGTGCCAGCAGTGTTCAACCCCCGGGACAGGGTCTTTTCTACGAGCAGTACTTC.